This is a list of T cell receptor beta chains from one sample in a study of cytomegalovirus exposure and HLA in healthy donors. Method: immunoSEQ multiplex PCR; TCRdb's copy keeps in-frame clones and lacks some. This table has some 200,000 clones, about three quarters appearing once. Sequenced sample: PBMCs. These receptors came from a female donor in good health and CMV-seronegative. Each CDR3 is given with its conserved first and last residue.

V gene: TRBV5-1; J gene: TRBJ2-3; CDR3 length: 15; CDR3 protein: CASSFRGGPTDTQYF
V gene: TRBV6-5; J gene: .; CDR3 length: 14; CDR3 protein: CASSYTKEGDEQYF
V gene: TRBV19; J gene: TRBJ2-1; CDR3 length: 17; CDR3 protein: CASSIVPSGASYNEQFF
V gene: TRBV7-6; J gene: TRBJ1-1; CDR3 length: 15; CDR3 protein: CASSLGDLPNTEAFF
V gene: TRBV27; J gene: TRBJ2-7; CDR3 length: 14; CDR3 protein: CASSPSPTPGEQYF
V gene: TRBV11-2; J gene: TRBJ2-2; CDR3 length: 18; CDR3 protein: CASRSGLAGGLNTGELFF
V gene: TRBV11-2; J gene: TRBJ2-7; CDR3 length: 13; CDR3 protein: CASSLDGVHEQYF
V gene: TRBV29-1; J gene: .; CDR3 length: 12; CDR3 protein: CSVVTSPYEQYF
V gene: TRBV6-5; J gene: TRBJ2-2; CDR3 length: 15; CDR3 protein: CASSPTGSDTGELFF
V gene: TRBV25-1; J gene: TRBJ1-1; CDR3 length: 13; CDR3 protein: CASSDHRQVEAFF
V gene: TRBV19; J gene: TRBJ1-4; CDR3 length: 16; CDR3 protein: CASSIELPGTNEKLFF
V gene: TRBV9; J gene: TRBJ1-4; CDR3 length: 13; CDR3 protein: CASTNSGGEKLFF
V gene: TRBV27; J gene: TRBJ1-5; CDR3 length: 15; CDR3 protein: CASSDRGLSNQPQHF
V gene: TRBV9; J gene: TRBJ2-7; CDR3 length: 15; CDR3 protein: CASSVGPGGIYEQYF
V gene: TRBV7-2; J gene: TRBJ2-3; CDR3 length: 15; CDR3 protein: CASSRQGGSTDTQYF
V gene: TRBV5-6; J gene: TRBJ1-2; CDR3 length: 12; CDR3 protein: CASSLTGSGYTF
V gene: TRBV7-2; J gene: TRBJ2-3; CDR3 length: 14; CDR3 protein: CASSFGGGTDTQYF
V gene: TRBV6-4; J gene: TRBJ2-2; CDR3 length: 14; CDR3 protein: CASKPSGDTGELFF
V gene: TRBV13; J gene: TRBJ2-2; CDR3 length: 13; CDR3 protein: CASVRSGTGELFF
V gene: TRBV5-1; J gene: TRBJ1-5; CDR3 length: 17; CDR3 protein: CASSLDGGAASNQPQHF
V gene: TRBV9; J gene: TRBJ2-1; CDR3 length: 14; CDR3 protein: CASSVAGRANEQFF
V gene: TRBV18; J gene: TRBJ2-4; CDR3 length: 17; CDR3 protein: CASSSSPGPLAKNIQYF
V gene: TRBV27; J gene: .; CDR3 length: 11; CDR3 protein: CASRYSYEQYF
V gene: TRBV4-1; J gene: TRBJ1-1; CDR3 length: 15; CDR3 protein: CASSPGPQGNTEAFF
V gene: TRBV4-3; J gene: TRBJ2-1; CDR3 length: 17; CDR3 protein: CASSLEGAGAFGNEQFF
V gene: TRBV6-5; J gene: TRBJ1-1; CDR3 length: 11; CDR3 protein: CASTRNTEAFF
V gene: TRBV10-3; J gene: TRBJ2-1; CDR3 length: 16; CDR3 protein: CAISGWQGSDDGEQFF
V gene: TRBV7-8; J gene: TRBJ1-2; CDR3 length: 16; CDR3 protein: CASSLERLVRNYGYTF
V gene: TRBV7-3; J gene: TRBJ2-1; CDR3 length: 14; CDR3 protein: CASSPGQIYNEQFF
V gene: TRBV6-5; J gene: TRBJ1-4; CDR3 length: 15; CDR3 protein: CASSNQGAGKEKLFF
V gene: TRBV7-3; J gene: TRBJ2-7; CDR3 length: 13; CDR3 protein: CASSLAGEYEQYF
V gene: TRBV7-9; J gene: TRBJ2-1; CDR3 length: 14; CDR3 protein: CASSWGTSVREQFF
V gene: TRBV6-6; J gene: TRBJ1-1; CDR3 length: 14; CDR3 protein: CASEGVARNTEAFF
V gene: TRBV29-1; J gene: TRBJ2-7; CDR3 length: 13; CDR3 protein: CSVGTGGFNEQYF
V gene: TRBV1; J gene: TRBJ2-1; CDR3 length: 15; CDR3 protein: CTSSRRSGAYNEQFF
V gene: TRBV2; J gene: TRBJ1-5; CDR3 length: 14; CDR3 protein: CASSPDRKLQPQHF
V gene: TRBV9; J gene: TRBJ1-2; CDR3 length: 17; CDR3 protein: CASSVSGQPSPNYGYTF
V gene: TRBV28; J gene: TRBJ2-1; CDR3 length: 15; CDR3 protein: CASSFLAGALNEQFF
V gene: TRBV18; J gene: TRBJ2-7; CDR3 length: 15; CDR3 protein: CASSPTGRGKYEQYF
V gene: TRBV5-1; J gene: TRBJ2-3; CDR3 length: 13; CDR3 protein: CASSDRSTDTQYF
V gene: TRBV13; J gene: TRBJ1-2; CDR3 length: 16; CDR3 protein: CASSLAGGALNYGYTF
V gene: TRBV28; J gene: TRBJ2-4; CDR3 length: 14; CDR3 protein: CASSPGRGQYIQYF
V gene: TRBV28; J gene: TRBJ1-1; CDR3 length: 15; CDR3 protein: CASSGPGGLNTEAFF
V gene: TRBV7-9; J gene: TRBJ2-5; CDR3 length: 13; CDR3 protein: CASRRTGGETQYF
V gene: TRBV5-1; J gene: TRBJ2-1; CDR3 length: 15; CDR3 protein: CASRSVAGGDNEQFF
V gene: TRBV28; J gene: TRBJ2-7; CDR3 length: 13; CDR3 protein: CASKVDRGDEQYF
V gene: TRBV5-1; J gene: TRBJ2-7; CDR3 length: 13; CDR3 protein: CASSVSGGYEQYF
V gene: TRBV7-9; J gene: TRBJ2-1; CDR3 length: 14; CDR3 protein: CASSFPGLGNEQFF
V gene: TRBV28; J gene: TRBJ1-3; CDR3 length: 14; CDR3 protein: CASSFPGSGNTIYF
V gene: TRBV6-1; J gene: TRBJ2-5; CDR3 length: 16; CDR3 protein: CASSEALGTSQETQYF
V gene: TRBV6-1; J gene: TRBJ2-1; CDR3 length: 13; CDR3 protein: CASSSGQSLEQFF
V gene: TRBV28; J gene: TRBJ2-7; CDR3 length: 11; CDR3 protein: CASTDAGTQYF
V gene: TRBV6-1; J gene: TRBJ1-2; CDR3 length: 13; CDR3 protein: CASSEQGSYGYTF
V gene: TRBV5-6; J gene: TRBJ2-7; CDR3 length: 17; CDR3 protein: CASSLGLAGVIAYEQYF
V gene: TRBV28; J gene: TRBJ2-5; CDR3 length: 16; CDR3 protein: CASSEPGQGIVETQYF
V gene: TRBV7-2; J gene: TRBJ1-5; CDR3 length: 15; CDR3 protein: CASSLAGATNQPQHF
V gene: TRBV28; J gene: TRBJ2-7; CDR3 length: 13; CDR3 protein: CASWSGSSYEQYF
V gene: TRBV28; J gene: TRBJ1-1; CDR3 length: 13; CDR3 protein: CASRSGQGTGAFF
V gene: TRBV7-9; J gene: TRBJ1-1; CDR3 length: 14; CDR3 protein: CASSLITGSPEAFF